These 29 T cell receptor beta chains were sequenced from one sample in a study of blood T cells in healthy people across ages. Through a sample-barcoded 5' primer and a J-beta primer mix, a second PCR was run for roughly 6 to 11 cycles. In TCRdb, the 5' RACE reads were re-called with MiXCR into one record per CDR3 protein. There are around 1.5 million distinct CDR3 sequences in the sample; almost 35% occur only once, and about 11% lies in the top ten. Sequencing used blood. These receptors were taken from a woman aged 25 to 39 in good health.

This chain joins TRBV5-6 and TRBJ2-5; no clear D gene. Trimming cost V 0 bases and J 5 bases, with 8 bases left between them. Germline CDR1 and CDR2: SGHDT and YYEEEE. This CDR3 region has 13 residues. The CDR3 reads CASSLASEETQYF. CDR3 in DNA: TGTGCCAGCAGCTTGGCCTCAGAGGAGACCCAGTACTTC.

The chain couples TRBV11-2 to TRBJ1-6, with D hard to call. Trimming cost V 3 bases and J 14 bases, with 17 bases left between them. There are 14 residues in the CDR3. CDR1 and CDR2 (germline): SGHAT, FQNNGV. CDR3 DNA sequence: TGTGCCAGCAGCTTGCCCCAATCGGGAGGTTCCCTCCACTTT. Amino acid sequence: CASSLPQSGGSLHF.

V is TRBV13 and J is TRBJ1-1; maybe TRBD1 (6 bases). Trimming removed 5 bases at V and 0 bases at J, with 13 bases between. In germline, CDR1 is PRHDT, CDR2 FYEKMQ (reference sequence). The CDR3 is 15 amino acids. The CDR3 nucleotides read TGTGCCAGCAGCACCAGGACAGAGATGAACACTGAAGCTTTCTTT. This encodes CASSTRTEMNTEAFF.

In nucleotides, the CDR3 is TGTGCCAGCGATAGATCCGTTTACGAGCAGTACTTC. This encodes CASDRSVYEQYF. The rearrangement uses TRBV6-1 and TRBJ2-7; D is uncertain. Germline assignment: CDR1 MNHNS and CDR2 SASEGT. The CDR3 is 12 amino acids. V was clipped by 8 bases and J by 4 bases, with 12 bases between them.

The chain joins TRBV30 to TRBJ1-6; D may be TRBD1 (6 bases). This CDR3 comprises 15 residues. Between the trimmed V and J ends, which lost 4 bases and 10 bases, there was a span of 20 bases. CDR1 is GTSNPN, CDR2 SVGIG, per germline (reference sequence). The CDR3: CAWTLQGGRGSPLHF. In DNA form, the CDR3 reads TGTGCCTGGACCCTACAGGGTGGGCGAGGGTCACCCCTCCACTTT.

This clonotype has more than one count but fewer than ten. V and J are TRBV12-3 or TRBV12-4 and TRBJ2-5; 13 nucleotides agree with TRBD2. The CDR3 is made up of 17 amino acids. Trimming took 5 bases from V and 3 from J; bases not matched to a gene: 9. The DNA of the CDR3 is TGTGCCAGCAGTCCACTCGGACTAGCGGGAGTCGAAGAGACCCAGTACTTC. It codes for CASSPLGLAGVEETQYF.

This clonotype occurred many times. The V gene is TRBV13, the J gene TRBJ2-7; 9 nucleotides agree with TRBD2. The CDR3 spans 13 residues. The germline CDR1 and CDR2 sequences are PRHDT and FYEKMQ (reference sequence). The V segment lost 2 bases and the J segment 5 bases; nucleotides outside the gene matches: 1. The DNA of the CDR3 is TGTGCCAGCAGCTTAAGCGGGAGGAACGAGCAGTACTTC. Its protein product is CASSLSGRNEQYF. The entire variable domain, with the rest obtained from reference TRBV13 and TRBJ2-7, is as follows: AAGVIQSPRHLIKEKRETATLKCYPIPRHDTVYWYQQGPGQDPQFLISFYEKMQSDKGSIPDRFSAQQFSDYHSELNMSSLELGDSALYFCASSLSGRNEQYFGPGTRLTVT.

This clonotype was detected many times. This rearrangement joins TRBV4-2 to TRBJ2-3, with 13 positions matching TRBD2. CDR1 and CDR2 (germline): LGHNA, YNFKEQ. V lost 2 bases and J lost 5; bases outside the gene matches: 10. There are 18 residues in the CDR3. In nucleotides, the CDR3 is TGTGCCAGCAGCCAAACCGGGACTAGCGGGGCGCCGGGAGATACGCAGTATTTT. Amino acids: CASSQTGTSGAPGDTQYF.

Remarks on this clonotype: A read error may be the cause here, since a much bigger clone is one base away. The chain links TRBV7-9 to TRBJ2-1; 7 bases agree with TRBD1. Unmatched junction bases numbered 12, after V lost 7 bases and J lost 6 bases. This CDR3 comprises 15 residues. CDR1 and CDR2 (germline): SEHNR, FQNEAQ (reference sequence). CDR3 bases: TGTGCCAGCAACTTGGCGACAGGGCACCGCAATGAGCAGTTCTTC. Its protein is CASNLATGHRNEQFF. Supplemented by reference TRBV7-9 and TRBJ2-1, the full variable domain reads DTGVSQNPRHKITKRGQNVTFRCDPISEHNRLYWYRQTLGQGPEFLTYFQNEAQLEKSRLLSDRFSAERPKGSFSTLEIQRTEQGDSAMYLCASNLATGHRNEQFFGPGTRLTVL.

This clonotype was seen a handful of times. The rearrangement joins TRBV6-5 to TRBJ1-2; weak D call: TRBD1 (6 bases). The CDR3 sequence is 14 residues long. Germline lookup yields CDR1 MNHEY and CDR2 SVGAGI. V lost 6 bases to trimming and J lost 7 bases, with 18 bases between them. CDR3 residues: CASREQGHESGYTF. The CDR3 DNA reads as TGTGCCAGCAGGGAACAGGGACACGAGAGTGGCTACACCTTC.

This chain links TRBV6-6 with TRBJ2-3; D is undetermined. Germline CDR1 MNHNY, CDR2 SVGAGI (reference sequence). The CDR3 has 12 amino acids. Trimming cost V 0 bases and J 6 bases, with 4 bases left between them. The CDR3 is CASSYSEDTQYF. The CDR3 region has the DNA TGTGCCAGCAGTTACTCAGAGGATACGCAGTATTTT.

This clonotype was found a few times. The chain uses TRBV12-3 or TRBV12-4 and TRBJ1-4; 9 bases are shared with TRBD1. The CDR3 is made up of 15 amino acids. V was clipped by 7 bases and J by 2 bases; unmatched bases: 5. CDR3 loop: CASTPGQGTNEKLFF. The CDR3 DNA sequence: TGTGCCAGCACACCTGGACAGGGGACTAATGAAAAACTGTTTTTT.

The CDR3 loop reads CSARDDGRLAVGNEQFF. In nucleotides, the CDR3 is TGCAGTGCTAGAGATGACGGGAGACTAGCGGTGGGCAATGAGCAGTTCTTC. V is TRBV20-1 and J is TRBJ2-1, with 9 positions matching TRBD2. Looked up from germline, CDR1 is DFQATT and CDR2 is SNEGSKA (reference sequence). The V and J ends lost 0 bases and 6 bases, in that order; junction bases with no gene match: 12. CDR3 length: 17 residues.

The CDR3: CASSLSFRNEQFF. The CDR3 DNA reads as TGTGCCAGCAGTTTATCGTTTAGGAATGAGCAGTTCTTC. The gene calls are TRBV27 and TRBJ2-1; D is uncertain. Trimming shortened V by 0 bases and J by 7 bases, and 7 bases separated the two germline ends. CDR1 and CDR2 from the germline V gene are MNHEY and SMNVEV (reference sequence). The CDR3 extends over 13 amino acids.

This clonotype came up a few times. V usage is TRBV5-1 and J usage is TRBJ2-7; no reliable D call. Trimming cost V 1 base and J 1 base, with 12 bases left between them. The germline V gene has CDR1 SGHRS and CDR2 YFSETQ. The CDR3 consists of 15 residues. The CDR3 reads CASSLRLMDSYEQYF. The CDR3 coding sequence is TGCGCCAGCAGCTTGAGGTTAATGGATTCCTACGAGCAGTACTTC.

The DNA of the CDR3 is TGTGCCACCGGGACTAGCGGGGATCCGAACACCGGGGAGCTGTTTTTT. Protein: CATGTSGDPNTGELFF. The chain couples TRBV28 to TRBJ2-2; 13 nucleotides line up with TRBD2. The V and J ends lost 10 bases and 0 bases, in that order; junction bases with no gene match: 5. Looked up from germline, CDR1 is MDHEN and CDR2 is SYDVKM. CDR3 length equals 16 residues.

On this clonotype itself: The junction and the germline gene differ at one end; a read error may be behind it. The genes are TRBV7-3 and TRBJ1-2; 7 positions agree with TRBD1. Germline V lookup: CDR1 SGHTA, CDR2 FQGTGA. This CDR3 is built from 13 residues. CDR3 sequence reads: CACSPEGAHGYTF. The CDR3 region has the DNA TGTGCCTGCAGCCCCGAGGGGGCTCATGGCTACACCTTC.

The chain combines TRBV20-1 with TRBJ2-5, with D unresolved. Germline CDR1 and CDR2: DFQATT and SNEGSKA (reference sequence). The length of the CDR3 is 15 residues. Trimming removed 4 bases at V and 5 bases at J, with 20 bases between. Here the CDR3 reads CSATPAYLVEETQYF. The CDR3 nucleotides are TGCAGTGCTACCCCGGCCTATCTCGTAGAGGAGACCCAGTACTTC.

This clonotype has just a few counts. The chain's CDR3 is CSAEPPGRLRTQYF. CDR3 DNA: TGCAGTGCCGAACCCCCGGGACGACTAAGGACCCAGTACTTC. The V and J genes are TRBV20-1 and TRBJ2-5; D could derive from TRBD1 or TRBD2 (5 bases each). Trimming shortened V by 6 bases and J by 7 bases, and 21 bases separated the two germline ends. Germline CDR1 and CDR2: DFQATT and SNEGSKA (reference sequence). CDR3 size: 14 residues.

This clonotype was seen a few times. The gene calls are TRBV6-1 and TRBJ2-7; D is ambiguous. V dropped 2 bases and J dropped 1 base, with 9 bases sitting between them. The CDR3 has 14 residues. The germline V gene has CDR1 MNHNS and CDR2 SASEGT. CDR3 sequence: CASSERWQSYEQYF. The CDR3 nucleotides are TGTGCCAGCAGTGAAAGGTGGCAGTCCTACGAGCAGTACTTC.

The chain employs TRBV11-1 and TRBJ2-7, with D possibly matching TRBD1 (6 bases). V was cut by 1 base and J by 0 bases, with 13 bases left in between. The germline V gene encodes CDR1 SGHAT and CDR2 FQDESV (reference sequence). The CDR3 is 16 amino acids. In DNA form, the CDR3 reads TGTGCCAGCAGCTTAGGAACAGGGTCTCTCTCCTACGAGCAGTACTTC. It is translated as CASSLGTGSLSYEQYF. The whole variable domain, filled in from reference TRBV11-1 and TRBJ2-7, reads EAEVAQSPRYKITEKSQAVAFWCDPISGHATLYWYRQILGQGPELLVQFQDESVVDDSQLPKDRFSAERLKGVDSTLKIQPAELGDSAMYLCASSLGTGSLSYEQYFGPGTRLTVT.

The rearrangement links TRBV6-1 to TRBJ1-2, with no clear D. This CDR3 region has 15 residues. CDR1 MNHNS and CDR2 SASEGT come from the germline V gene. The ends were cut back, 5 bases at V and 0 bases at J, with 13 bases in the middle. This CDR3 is CASSQNGQANYGYTF. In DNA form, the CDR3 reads TGTGCCAGCAGTCAGAACGGGCAGGCTAACTATGGCTACACCTTC.

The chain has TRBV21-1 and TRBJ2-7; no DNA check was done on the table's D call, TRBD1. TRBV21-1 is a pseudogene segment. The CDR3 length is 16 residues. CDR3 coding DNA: TGTGCCAGCAGCTACCTGGGGACAGATCCCTACTACGAGCAGTACTTC. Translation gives CASSYLGTDPYYEQYF.

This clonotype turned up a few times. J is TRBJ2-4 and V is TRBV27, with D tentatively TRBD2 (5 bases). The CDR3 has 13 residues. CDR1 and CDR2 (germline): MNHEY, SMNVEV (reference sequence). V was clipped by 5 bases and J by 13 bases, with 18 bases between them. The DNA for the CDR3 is TGTGCCAGCAGTATTCCTTACTCGGGGAAGCAGTACTTC. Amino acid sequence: CASSIPYSGKQYF.

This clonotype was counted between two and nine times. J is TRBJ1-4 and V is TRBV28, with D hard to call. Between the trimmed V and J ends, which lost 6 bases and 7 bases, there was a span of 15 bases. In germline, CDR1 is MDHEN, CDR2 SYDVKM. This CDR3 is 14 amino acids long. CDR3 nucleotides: TGTGCCAGCAGCTCCCTCCCACCGGGTGAAAAACTGTTTTTT. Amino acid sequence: CASSSLPPGEKLFF.

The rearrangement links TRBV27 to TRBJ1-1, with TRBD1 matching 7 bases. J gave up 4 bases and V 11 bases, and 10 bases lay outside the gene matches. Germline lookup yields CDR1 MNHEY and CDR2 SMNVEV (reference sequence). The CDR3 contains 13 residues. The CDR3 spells CASNRGSGTEAFF. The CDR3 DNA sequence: TGTGCCTCGAACAGGGGCTCCGGCACTGAAGCTTTCTTT.

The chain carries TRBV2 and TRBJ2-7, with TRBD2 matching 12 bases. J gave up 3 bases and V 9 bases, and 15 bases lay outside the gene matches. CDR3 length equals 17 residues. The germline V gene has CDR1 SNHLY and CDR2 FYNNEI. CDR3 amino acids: CARGTARLAGESYEQYF. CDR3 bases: TGTGCCAGGGGGACGGCTAGACTAGCGGGAGAAAGCTACGAGCAGTACTTC. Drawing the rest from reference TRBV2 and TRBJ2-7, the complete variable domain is EPEVTQTPSHQVTQMGQEVILRCVPISNHLYFYWYRQILGQKVEFLVSFYNNEISEKSEIFDDQFSVERPDGSNFTLKIRSTKLEDSAMYFCARGTARLAGESYEQYFGPGTRLTVT.

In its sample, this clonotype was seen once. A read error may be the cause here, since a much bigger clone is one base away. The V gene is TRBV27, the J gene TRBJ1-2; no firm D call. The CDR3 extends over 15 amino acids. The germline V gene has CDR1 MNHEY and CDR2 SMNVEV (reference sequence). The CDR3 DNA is TGTGTCAGCAGTCAGGAGGAGGGTTTAGTAAATGGCTACACCTTC. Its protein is CVSSQEEGLVNGYTF.

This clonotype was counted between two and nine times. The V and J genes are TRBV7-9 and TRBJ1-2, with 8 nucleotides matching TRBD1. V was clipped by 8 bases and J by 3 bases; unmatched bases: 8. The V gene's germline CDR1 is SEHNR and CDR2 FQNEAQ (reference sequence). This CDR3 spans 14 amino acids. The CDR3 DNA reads TGTGCCAGCCCCATCTTGGACAGGGACTATGGCTACACCTTC. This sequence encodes CASPILDRDYGYTF.